The 23 T cell receptor beta chains below come from one sample, sequenced in a study of cytomegalovirus exposure and HLA in healthy donors. PCR primers comprised 60 Vbeta and 13 Jbeta primers. Assay used: immunoSEQ multiplex PCR; TCRdb lists only in-frame clones, some missing. Altogether around 210,000 clones are present, roughly 83% being singletons, with the ten largest covering 0.35% to 0.5%. The sequencing input was PBMCs. Receptors were obtained from a male donor in good health and CMV-seropositive.

This clone was picked up a small number of times. This chain links TRBV6-6 with TRBJ1-5; D gene unclear. V was trimmed by 3 bases and J by 3 bases, leaving 9 bases between them. Germline CDR1 reads MNHNY; CDR2 reads SVGAGI (reference sequence). This CDR3 has 14 amino acids. The CDR3 DNA reads TGTGCCAGCAGTTATTACAGTGACAATCAGCCCCAGCATTTT. Amino acid sequence: CASSYYSDNQPQHF.

CDR3 bases: TGTGCCTCGCGTGTTGGGACTACAGATACGCAGTATTTT. This sequence encodes CASRVGTTDTQYF. V usage is TRBV10-3 and J usage is TRBJ2-3; D is possibly TRBD2 (6 bases). Trimming pared 11 bases from V and 3 bases from J, leaving 15 bases between. Germline loops: CDR1 ENHRY, CDR2 SYGVKD. The CDR3 spans 13 residues.

The J gene is TRBJ1-2, the V gene TRBV9; no firm D call. CDR1 is SGDLS and CDR2 is YYNGEE in the germline V gene. This CDR3 has 17 amino acids. V lost 4 bases and J lost 3, with 22 bases in between. CDR3 sequence (DNA): TGTGCCAGCAGCCCTAAACTCCGGGATTTTATTCACTATGGCTACACCTTC. Amino acids: CASSPKLRDFIHYGYTF.

V is TRBV5-8 and J is TRBJ1-3; maybe TRBD1 (6 bases). The V end lost 4 bases, the J end lost 4 bases, and 24 bases lay between the germline ends. Germline assignment: CDR1 SGHTS and CDR2 YDEGEE. The CDR3 extends over 18 amino acids. For the CDR3, the DNA is TGTGCCAGCAGCAACCTAGTATTACAGGGTGTCGGAGGAAACACCATATATTTT. Residues: CASSNLVLQGVGGNTIYF.

The V call is TRBV7-3, the J call TRBJ2-1; TRBD1 might be the D (5 bases). Germline loops: CDR1 SGHTA, CDR2 FQGTGA. V lost 5 bases to trimming and J lost 3 bases, with 11 bases between them. The CDR3 spans 14 residues. DNA for the CDR3: TGTGCCAGCAGCCAAGGGGTGGGCTACAATGAGCAGTTCTTC. This gives the protein CASSQGVGYNEQFF.

V gene TRBV18 combines with J gene TRBJ2-1, with D unresolved. The CDR3 length is 15 residues. CDR1 and CDR2 (germline): KGHSH, LQKENI. Trimming cost V 0 bases and J 0 bases, with 6 bases left between them. CDR3 nucleotide sequence: TGTGCCAGCTCACCACCCCCGAGCTCCTACAATGAGCAGTTCTTC. This sequence encodes CASSPPPSSYNEQFF.

The rearrangement joins TRBV7-8 to TRBJ2-7, with TRBD2 identical over 7 bases. Per germline, CDR1 SGHVS and CDR2 FQNEAQ. V trimming: 4 bases; J trimming: 3 bases; junction bases outside the gene matches: 15. This CDR3 is built from 17 residues. CDR3 sequence: CASSWGGGPDLGYEQYF. The CDR3 DNA is TGTGCCAGCAGCTGGGGGGGAGGGCCGGATTTAGGCTACGAGCAGTACTTC.

The chain uses TRBV6-5 and TRBJ2-7, with 8 bases matching TRBD1. The germline CDR1 and CDR2 sequences are MNHEY and SVGAGI. This CDR3 spans 13 amino acids. Trimming cost V 5 bases and J 5 bases; bases outside gene matches: 5. CDR3 bases: TGTGCCAGCAGTCGGGACAGGATCAACGAGCAGTACTTC. This encodes CASSRDRINEQYF.

The chain combines TRBV6-5 with TRBJ2-1, with 7 bases fitting TRBD1. With 2 bases clipped from V and 7 bases from J, the junction kept 11 bases outside the gene matches. The CDR3 sequence is 16 residues long. CDR1 MNHEY and CDR2 SVGAGI come from the germline V gene. This CDR3 reads CASSYTTGVQVNEQFF. The CDR3 bases are TGTGCCAGCAGTTACACTACAGGGGTTCAAGTAAATGAGCAGTTCTTC.

The V gene is TRBV6-5, the J gene TRBJ1-5, with TRBD1 as a possible D gene (5 bases). CDR1 is MNHEY, CDR2 SVGAGI, per germline. The V end lost 2 bases, the J end lost 5 bases, and 10 bases lay between the germline ends. The length of the CDR3 is 14 residues. CDR3 sequence: CASSYGQGYQPQHF. The CDR3 bases are TGTGCCAGCAGTTACGGGCAGGGATATCAGCCCCAGCATTTT.

V and J are TRBV4-3 and TRBJ1-2, with D hard to call. CDR1 and CDR2 from the germline V gene are LGHNA and YSLEER. CDR3 length equals 15 residues. V was cut by 0 bases and J by 3 bases, with 11 bases left in between. The CDR3 sequence: CASSQEYLGDYGYTF. For the CDR3, the DNA is TGCGCCAGCAGCCAAGAATACCTGGGCGACTATGGCTACACCTTC.

The chain has TRBV11-2 and TRBJ2-5, with 12 bases identical to TRBD1. V gave up 3 bases and J gave up 4 bases; unmatched junction bases: 6. Germline lookup yields CDR1 SGHAT and CDR2 FQNNGV. The CDR3 totals 16 residues. CDR3 residues: CASSLRGQGARETQYF. As DNA, the CDR3 is TGTGCCAGCAGCTTGAGGGGACAGGGGGCGCGAGAGACCCAGTACTTC.

This chain joins TRBV5-1 and TRBJ2-1; maybe TRBD1 (5 bases). The germline V gene has CDR1 SGHRS and CDR2 YFSETQ. Between the trimmed V and J ends, which lost 0 bases and 8 bases, there was a span of 15 bases. The CDR3 runs 15 residues. The CDR3 sequence is CASSLEGPPVHEQFF. The CDR3 DNA reads TGCGCCAGCAGCTTGGAGGGGCCCCCGGTTCATGAGCAGTTCTTC. Full variable domain (remainder filled in from reference TRBV5-1 and TRBJ2-1): KAGVTQTPRYLIKTRGQQVTLSCSPISGHRSVSWYQQTPGQGLQFLFEYFSETQRNKGNFPGRFSGRQFSNSRSEMNVSTLELGDSALYLCASSLEGPPVHEQFFGPGTRLTVL.

The gene calls are TRBV7-3 and TRBJ2-1, with 9 bases identical to TRBD2. Germline CDR1 reads SGHTA; CDR2 reads FQGTGA. The CDR3 consists of 17 residues. V was pared by 4 bases and J by 4 bases, with 11 bases of the junction left unmatched. The CDR3 DNA follows: TGTGCCAGCAGCTCCCCTTTGACTAGCGGTGATTACAATGAGCAGTTCTTC. Its protein is CASSSPLTSGDYNEQFF.

The V and J genes are TRBV7-2 and TRBJ1-5, with 8 bases identical to TRBD1. After removal of 10 bases from V and 0 bases from J, the junction contained 5 bases not matched to a gene. Germline V lookup: CDR1 SGHTA, CDR2 FQGNSA. The CDR3 length is 14 residues. CDR3 DNA sequence: TGTGCCACTACCACAGGGGGTAGCAATCAGCCCCAGCATTTT. Translation: CATTTGGSNQPQHF.

The chain joins TRBV7-9 to TRBJ1-3; D possibly corresponds to TRBD1 (5 bases). The CDR3 sequence is 15 residues long. V was pared by 1 base and J by 3 bases, with 10 bases between. The germline V gene has CDR1 SEHNR and CDR2 FQNEAQ (reference sequence). Here the CDR3 reads CASSLVGGRGNTIYF. In DNA, the CDR3 is TGTGCCAGCAGCTTAGTGGGGGGACGTGGAAACACCATATATTTT.

A note on this clone: The germline gene is not matched at one end of the junction; a read error may be the cause. The genes are TRBV7-9 and TRBJ1-4; D possibly corresponds to TRBD1 (5 bases). Germline assignment: CDR1 SEHNR and CDR2 FQNEAQ (reference sequence). This CDR3 has 14 amino acids. CDR3 bases: TGTTCCAGCAGCTTAGGGCAGGGTAATGAAAAACTGTTTTTT. Protein: CSSSLGQGNEKLFF.

This chain joins TRBV28 and TRBJ2-6; no reliable D call. This CDR3 spans 16 amino acids. Germline V gene lookup returns CDR1 MDHEN and CDR2 SYDVKM. Trimming removed 6 bases from V and 2 bases from J, with 14 bases in between. CDR3 residues: CASSLLRSAGANVLTF. CDR3 DNA: TGTGCCAGCAGCCTCCTTAGATCGGCTGGGGCCAACGTCCTGACTTTC.

This clone came up once. The chain uses TRBV15 and TRBJ2-7; a possible D gene is TRBD1 (5 bases). Germline V CDR1 and CDR2: LNHNV, YYDKDF (reference sequence). The CDR3 consists of 15 residues. Trimming took 1 base from V and 2 from J, leaving 12 bases between them. CDR3 sequence reads: CATSRVGAYPYEQYF. CDR3 bases: TGTGCCACCAGCAGAGTAGGGGCTTACCCCTACGAGCAGTACTTC.

The CDR3 spells CASSQDGSRRSPLHF. The CDR3 region has the DNA TGCGCCAGCAGCCAAGATGGTTCTAGGCGGTCACCCCTCCACTTT. This chain joins TRBV4-3 and TRBJ1-6; D ambiguous. The CDR3 length is 15 residues. Trimming shortened V by 0 bases and J by 10 bases, and 13 bases separated the two germline ends. The germline V gene encodes CDR1 LGHNA and CDR2 YSLEER.

The chain uses TRBV5-1 and TRBJ2-1; 8 bases fit TRBD2. V shed 0 bases and J 8 bases; nucleotides not matched to a gene: 10. The germline V gene encodes CDR1 SGHRS and CDR2 YFSETQ. This CDR3 spans 16 amino acids. The CDR3 nucleotides read TGCGCCAGCAGCTTGGAGGCCAGCGGGAGTGGCGATGAGCAGTTCTTC. Protein product: CASSLEASGSGDEQFF.

The chain has TRBV5-6 and TRBJ2-1; 15 positions match TRBD2. Unmatched junction bases numbered 11, after V lost 2 bases and J lost 8 bases. Germline CDR1 is SGHDT and CDR2 is YYEEEE. The CDR3 extends over 18 amino acids. The CDR3, as DNA: TGTGCCAGCAGCTTCGGACTAGCGGGAGGGCCGTATCCCGATGAGCAGTTCTTC. It encodes CASSFGLAGGPYPDEQFF.

Of note for this clone: One end of the junction does not line up with germline, which may come from a read error. This rearrangement joins TRBV6-7 to TRBJ1-1; possibly TRBD1 for D (5 bases). TRBV6-7 is reported as an ORF; its role is uncertain. The CDR3 is 9 residues long. The CDR3 loop reads CAPRAGGYF. As DNA, the CDR3 is TGTGCCCCCCGGGCCGGGGGATACTTT.